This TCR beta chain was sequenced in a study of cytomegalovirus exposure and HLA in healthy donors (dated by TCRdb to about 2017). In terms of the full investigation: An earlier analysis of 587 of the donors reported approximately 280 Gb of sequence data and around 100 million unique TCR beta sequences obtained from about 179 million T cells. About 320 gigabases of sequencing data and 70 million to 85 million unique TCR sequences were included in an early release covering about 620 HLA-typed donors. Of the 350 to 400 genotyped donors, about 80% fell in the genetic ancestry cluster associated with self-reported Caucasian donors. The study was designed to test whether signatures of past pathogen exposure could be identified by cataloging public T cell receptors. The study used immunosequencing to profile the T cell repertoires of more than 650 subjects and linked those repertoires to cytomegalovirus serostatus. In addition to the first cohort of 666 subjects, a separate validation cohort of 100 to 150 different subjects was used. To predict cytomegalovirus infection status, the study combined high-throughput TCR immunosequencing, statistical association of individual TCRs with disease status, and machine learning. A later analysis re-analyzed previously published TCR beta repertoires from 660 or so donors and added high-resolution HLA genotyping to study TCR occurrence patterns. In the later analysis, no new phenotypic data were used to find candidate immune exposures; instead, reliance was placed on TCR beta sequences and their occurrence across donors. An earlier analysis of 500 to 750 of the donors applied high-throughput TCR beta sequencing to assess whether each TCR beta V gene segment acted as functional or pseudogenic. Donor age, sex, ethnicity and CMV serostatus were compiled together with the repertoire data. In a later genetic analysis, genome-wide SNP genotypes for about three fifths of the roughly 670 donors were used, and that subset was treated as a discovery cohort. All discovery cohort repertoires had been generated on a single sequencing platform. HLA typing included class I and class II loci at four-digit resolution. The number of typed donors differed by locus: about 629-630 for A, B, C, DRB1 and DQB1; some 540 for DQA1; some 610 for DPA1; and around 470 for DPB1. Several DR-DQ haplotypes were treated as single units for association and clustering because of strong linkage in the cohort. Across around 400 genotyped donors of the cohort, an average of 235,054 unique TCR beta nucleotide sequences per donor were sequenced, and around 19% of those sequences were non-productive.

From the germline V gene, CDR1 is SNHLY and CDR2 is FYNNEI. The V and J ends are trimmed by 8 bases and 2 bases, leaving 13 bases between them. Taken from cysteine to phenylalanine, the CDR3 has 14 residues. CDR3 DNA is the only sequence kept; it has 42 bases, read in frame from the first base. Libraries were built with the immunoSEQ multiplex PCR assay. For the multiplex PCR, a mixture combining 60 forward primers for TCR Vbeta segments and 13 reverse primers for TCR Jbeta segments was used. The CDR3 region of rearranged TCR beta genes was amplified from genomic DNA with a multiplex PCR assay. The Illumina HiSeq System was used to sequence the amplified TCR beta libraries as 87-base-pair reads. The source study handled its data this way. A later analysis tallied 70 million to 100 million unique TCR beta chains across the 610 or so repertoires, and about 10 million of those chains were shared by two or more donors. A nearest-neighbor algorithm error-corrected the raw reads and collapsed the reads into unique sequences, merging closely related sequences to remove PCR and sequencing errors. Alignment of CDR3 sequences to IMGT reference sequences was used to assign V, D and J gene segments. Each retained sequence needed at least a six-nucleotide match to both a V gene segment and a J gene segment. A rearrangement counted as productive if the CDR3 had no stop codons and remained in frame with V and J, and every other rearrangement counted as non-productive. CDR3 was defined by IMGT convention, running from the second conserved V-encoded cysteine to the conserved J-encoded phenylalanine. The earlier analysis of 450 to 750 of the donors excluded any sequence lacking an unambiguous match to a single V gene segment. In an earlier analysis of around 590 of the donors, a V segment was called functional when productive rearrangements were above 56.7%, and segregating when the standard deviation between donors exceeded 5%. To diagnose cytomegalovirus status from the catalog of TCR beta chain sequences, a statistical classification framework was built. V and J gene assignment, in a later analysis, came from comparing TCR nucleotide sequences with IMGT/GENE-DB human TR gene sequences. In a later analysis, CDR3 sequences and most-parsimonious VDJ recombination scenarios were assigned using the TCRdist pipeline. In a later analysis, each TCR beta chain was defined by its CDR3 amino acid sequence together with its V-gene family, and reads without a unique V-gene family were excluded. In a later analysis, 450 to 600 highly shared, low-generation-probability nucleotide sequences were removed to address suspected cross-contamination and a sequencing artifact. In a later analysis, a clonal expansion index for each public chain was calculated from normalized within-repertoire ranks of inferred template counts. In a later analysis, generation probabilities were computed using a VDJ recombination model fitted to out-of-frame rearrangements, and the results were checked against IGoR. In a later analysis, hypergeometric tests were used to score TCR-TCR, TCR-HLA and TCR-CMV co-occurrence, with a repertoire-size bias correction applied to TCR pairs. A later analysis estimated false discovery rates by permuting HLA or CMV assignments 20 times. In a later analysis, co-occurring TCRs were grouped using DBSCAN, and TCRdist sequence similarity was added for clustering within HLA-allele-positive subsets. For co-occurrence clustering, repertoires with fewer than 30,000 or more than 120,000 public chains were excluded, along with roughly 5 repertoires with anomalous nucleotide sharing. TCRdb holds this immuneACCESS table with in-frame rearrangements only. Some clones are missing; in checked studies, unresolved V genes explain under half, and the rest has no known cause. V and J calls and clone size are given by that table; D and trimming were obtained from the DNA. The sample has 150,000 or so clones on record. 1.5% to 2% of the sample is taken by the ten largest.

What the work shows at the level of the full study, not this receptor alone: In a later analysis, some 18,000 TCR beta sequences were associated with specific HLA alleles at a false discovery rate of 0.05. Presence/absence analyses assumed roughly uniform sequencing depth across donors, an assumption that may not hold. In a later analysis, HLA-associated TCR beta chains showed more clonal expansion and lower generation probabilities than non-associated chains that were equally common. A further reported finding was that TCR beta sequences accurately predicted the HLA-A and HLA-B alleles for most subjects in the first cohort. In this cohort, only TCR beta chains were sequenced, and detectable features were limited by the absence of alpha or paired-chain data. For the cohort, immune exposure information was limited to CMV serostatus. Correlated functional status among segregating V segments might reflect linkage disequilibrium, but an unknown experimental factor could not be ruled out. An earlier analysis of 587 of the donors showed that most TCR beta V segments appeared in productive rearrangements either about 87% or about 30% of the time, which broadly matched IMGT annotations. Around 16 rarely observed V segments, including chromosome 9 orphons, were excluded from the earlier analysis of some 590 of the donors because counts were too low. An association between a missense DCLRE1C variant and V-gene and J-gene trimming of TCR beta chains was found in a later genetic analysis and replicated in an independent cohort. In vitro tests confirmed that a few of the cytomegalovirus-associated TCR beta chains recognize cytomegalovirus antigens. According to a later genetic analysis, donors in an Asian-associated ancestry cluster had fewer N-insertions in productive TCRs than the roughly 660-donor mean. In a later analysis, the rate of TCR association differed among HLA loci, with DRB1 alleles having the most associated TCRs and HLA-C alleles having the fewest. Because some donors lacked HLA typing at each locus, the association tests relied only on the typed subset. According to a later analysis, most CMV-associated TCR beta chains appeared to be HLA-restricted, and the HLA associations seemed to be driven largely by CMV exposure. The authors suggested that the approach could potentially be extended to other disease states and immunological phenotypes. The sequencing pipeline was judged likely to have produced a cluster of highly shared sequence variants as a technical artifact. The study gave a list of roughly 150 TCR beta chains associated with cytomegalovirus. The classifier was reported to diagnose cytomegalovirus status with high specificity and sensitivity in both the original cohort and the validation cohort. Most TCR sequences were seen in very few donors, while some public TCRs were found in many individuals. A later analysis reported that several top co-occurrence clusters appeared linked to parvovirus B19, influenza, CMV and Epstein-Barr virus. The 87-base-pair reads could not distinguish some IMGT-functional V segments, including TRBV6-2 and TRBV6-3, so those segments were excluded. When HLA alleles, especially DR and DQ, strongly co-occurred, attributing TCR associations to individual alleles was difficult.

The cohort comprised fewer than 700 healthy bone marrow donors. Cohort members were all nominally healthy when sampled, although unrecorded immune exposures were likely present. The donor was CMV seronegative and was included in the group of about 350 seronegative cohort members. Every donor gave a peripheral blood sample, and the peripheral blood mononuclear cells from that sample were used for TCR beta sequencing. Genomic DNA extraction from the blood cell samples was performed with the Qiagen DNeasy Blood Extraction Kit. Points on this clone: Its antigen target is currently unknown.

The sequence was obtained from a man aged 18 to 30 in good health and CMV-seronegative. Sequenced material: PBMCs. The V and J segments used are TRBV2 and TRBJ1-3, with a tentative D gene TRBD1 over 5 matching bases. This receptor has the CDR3 CASWSTGPGNTIYF. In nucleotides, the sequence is TGTGCCAGCTGGTCAACAGGTCCTGGAAACACCATATATTTT.